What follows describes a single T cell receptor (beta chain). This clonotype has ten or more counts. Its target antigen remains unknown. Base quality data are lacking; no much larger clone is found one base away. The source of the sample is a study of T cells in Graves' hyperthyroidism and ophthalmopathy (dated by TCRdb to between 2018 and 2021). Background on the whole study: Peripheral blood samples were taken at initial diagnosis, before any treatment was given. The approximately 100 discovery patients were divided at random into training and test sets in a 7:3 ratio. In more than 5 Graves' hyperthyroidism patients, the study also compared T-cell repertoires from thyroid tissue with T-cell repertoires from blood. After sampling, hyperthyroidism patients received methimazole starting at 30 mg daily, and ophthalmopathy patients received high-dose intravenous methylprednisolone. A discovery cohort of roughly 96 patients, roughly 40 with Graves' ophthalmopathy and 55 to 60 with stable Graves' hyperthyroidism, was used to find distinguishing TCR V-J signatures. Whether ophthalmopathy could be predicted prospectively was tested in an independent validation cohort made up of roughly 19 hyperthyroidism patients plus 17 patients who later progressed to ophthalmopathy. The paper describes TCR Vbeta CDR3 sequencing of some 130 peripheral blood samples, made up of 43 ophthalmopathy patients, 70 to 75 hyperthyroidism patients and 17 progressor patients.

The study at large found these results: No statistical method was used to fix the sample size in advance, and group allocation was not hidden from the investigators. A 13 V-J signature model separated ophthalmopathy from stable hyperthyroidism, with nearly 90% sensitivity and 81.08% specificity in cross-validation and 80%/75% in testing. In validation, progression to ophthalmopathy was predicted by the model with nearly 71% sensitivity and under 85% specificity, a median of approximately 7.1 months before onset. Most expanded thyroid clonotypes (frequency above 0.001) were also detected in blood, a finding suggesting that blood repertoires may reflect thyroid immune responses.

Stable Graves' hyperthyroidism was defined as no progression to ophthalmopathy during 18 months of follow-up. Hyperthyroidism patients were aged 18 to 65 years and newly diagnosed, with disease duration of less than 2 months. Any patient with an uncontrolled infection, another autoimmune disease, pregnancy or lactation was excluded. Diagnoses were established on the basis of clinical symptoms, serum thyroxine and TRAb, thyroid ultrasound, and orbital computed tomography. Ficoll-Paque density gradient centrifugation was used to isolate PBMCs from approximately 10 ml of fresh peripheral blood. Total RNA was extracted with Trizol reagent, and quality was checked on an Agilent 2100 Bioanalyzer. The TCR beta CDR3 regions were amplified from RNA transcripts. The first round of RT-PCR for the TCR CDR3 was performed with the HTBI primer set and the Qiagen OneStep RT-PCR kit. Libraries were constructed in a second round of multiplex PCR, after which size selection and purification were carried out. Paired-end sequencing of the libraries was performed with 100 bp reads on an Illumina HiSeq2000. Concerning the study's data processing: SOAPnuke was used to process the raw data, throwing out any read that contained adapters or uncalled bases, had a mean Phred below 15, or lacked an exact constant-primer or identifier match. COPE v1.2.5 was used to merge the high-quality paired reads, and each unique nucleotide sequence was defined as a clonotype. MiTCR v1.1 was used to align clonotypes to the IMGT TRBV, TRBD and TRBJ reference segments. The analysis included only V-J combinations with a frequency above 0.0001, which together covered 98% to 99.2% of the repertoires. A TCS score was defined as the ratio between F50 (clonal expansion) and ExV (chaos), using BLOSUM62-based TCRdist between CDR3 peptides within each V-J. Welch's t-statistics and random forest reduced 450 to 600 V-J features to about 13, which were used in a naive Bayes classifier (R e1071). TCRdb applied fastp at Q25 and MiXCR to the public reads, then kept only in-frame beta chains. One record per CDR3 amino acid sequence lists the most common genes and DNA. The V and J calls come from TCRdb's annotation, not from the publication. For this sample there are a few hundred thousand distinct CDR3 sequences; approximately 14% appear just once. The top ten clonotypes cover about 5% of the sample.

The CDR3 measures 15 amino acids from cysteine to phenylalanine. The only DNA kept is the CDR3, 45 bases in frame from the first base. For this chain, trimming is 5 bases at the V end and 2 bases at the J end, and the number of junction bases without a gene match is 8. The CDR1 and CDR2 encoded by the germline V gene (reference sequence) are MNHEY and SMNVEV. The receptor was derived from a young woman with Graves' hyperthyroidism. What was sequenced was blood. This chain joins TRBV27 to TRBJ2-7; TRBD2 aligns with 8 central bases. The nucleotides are TGTGCCAGCAGTCCCCGGGGGGGGGAAACCTACGAGCAGTACTTC. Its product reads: CASSPRGGETYEQYF.